This T cell receptor beta chain was captured in a study of T-cell reconstitution after alpha-beta-depleted transplantation in children. Study-wide findings and caveats: Recipient T cells and thymic progenitors that survived gave rise to the high TCRbeta diversity observed at day 60 in some patients. Newly produced T cells mostly provided counts and TCRbeta diversity after one year, as hyperexpanded clones declined.

This clonotype has only a few counts. Its antigen is still unknown. TCRbeta library construction was performed incorporating unique molecular identifiers. TCRdb processed the PCR reads anew with MiXCR; each CDR3 protein has one entry. Of hundreds of thousands of distinct CDR3 sequences in the sample, roughly 15% were seen once. The CDR3 runs 15 residues. CDR1 SGHRS and CDR2 YFSETQ come from the germline V gene. V lost 7 bases, J lost 5 bases, and 10 bases stayed unmatched. The chain recombines TRBV5-1 with TRBJ2-1, with 9 nucleotides matching TRBD2. The sample was PBMCs, mostly from graft donor cells, taken 360 days after TCRalphabeta/CD19-depleted stem cell transplant. This clonotype was obtained from a male patient between 10 and 17 years old who had a stem cell transplant for acute lymphoblastic leukemia, so the T cells may come from the graft donor. The CDR3 here is CASAGAGGPDNEQFF. The CDR3 nucleotides read TGCGCCAGCGCTGGTGCGGGAGGGCCCGACAATGAGCAGTTCTTC.